This T cell receptor beta chain emerged from a study of blood T cell repertoires in COVID-19. Study details: COVID-19 samples, acute and convalescent, were from the United States, Italy and Spain.

Germline lookup yields CDR1 ENHRY and CDR2 SYGVKD. Losses at the gene ends were 2 bases for V and 1 base for J; bases not matched to a gene: 4. This CDR3 is built from 15 residues. Methods used by the authors: Amplification with reference gene primers provided the estimates of nucleated cell counts. This table comes from immunoSEQ multiplex PCR, and its TCRdb copy is limited to in-frame clones, with some not included. That table furnishes V, J and clone size, whereas the DNA furnished D and trimming. This table holds some 150,000 clones, around 85% found once. The receptor comes from a woman aged 40 to 50 who had recovered from COVID-19. The sequenced material came from PBMCs or T cells enriched from blood (not recorded which). The rearrangement links TRBV10-3 to TRBJ1-1; TRBD1 matches 7 bases. The CDR3 region is CAISEGGTANTEAFF. Written as DNA, the CDR3 is TGTGCCATCAGTGAGGGAGGGACAGCGAACACTGAAGCTTTCTTT.